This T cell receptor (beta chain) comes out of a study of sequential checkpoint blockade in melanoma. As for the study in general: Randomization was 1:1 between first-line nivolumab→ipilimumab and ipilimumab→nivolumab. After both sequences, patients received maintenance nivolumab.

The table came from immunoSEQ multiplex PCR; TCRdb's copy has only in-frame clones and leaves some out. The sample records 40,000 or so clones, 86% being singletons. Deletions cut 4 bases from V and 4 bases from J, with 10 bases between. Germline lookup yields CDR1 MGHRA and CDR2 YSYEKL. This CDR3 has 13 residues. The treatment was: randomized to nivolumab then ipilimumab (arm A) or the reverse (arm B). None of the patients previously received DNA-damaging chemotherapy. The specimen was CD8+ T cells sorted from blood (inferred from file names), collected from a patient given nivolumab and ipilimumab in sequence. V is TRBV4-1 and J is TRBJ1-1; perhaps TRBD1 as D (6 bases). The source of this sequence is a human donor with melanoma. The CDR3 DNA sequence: TGCGCCAGCAGCCCACCCAGGGGCACTGAAGCTTTCTTT. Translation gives CASSPPRGTEAFF.